Listed below are T cell receptor beta chains from one sample, sequenced in a study of cytomegalovirus exposure and HLA in healthy donors. Produced via immunoSEQ multiplex PCR; TCRdb's table is partial and in-frame only. This sample yields 180,000 or so clones, of which more than 60% are seen a single time; 3% to 4.5% belongs to the top ten. The sample was PBMCs. Source of these receptors: an older woman in good health and CMV-seropositive. The CDR3 runs from the conserved cysteine through the conserved F or W. The D gene is left open where the match is weak. Size is omitted from some rows. Given values are once, few, many or a class for expanded clones.

d_call j_call clone_size v_call cdr3_nt cdr3_aa
- TRBJ2-6 - TRBV7-3 TGTGCCAGCAGCATTTCCCGGAGGACTGGGGCCAACGTCCTGACTTTC CASSISRRTGANVLTF
TRBD1 TRBJ2-3 - TRBV2 TGTGCCAGCAGGGGACAGGGAGTAGATACGCAGTATTTT CASRGQGVDTQYF
- TRBJ2-5 - TRBV11-3 TGTGCCAGCAGCTCCGAGGGGACCCAGTACTTC CASSSEGTQYF
TRBD1 TRBJ1-5 - TRBV28 TGTGCCAGCAGTTTAGCACAGGGGTGGGAGGCCCAGCATTTT CASSLAQGWEAQHF
- TRBJ2-5 - TRBV7-9 TGTGCCAGCAGCTCAACCGGGAGACAAGAGACCCAGTACTTC CASSSTGRQETQYF
TRBD2 TRBJ2-1 - TRBV5-4 TGTGCCAGCAGCTTCCAGCGGGAGACGGCGAATGAGCAGTTCTTC CASSFQRETANEQFF
TRBD2 TRBJ2-5 - TRBV30 TGTGCCTGGGGGACTAGCGGGCCCCTGAGGGAGACCCAGTACTTC CAWGTSGPLRETQYF
TRBD2 TRBJ2-1 - TRBV14 TGTGCCAGCAGCCAAGACTGGGGGACTAGCGGGAGTTTGGGCTACAATGAGCAGTTCTTC CASSQDWGTSGSLGYNEQFF
TRBD1 TRBJ2-1 - TRBV19 TGTGCCAGTAGTGGGACAGGGGGATCAAATGAGCAGTTCTTC CASSGTGGSNEQFF
TRBD2 TRBJ2-7 - TRBV27 TGTGCCAGCAGTTTATGGACTAGCGGGAGATACTACGAGCAGTACTTC CASSLWTSGRYYEQYF
- TRBJ1-4 - TRBV11-3 TGTGCCAGCAGCTTAGACAGGGCGGAAAAACTGTTTTTT CASSLDRAEKLFF
- TRBJ2-7 - TRBV5-5 TGTGCCAGCAGCTTGGCACAGGGCTACGAGCAGTACTTC CASSLAQGYEQYF
- TRBJ1-1 - TRBV5-5 TGTGCCAGCAGCCCCCTAGGGGGTAGGAACACTGAAGCTTTCTTT CASSPLGGRNTEAFF
- TRBJ2-1 few TRBV5-1 TGCGCCAGCAGCTTGGGGGCGTACAATGAGCAGTTCTTC CASSLGAYNEQFF
TRBD1 TRBJ1-5 - TRBV5-1 TGCGCCAGCAGCTCTAGACAGGGCGGTCAGCCCCAGCATTTT CASSSRQGGQPQHF
TRBD2 TRBJ2-7 - TRBV7-2 TGTGCCAGCAGCTTGGGGAGCGGGACCAGCTCCTACGAGCAGTACTTC CASSLGSGTSSYEQYF
TRBD2 TRBJ2-7 - TRBV7-8 TGTGCCAGCAGCGCTGGGACTAGCGGGAAAGTAGACCCAAGGGAGCAGTACTTC CASSAGTSGKVDPREQYF
- TRBJ2-3 - TRBV11-2 TGTGCCAGCAGCTCCCTACTGGCAGATACGCAGTATTTT CASSSLLADTQYF
TRBD2 TRBJ2-5 - TRBV2 TGTGCCAGCACCCAGACTAGCGGGGGCCAAGAGACCCAGTACTTC CASTQTSGGQETQYF
- TRBJ1-5 - TRBV5-8 TGTGCCAGCCGTTCCACAGGGCGAATTCAGCCCCAGCATTTT CASRSTGRIQPQHF
- TRBJ1-4 - TRBV5-1 TGCGCCAGCAGCTTTCACAGGGCCCGAAATGAAAAACTGTTTTTT CASSFHRARNEKLFF
TRBD2 TRBJ2-1 - TRBV7-3 TGTGCCAGCAGCTTATCGACTAGCGGCCCGAATGAGCAGTTCTTC CASSLSTSGPNEQFF
- TRBJ2-4 - TRBV6-1 TGTGCCAGCAGTGAAGATCCAGGGCTAAACAGTCAGTACTTC CASSEDPGLNSQYF
TRBD1 TRBJ1-1 - TRBV7-2 TGTGCCAGCAGCTTAGAGAACAGGGGACTTACTGAAGCTTTCTTT CASSLENRGLTEAFF
TRBD1 TRBJ1-5 - TRBV5-6 TGTGCCAGCAGCTTGGGAGGGACAGGGGGCGGTGGGAATCAGCCCCAGCATTTT CASSLGGTGGGGNQPQHF
TRBD2 TRBJ2-1 - TRBV27 TGTGCCAGCAGTGCGGGACTAGCTAGCTCCTACAATGAGCAGTTCTTC CASSAGLASSYNEQFF
- TRBJ2-6 - TRBV29-1 TGCAGCGTTGTAGGACTATCCGGGGCCAACGGCCTGACTTTC CSVVGLSGANGLTF
TRBD2 TRBJ2-7 - TRBV4-1 TGCGCCAGCAGCCAAACCAGTGGACTAGCGGGAGCCGAGCAGTACTTC CASSQTSGLAGAEQYF
- TRBJ1-4 - TRBV4-1 TGCGCCAGCAGCTCTCCGGGACCAGGGGATGAAAAACTGTTTTTT CASSSPGPGDEKLFF
- TRBJ2-7 - TRBV30 TGTGCCTCCAAGGGGGGGTACGAGCAGTACTTC CASKGGYEQYF
- TRBJ2-1 - TRBV7-3 TGTGCCAGCAGCCCGGACAGCTACAATGAGCAGTTCTTC CASSPDSYNEQFF
- TRBJ1-4 - TRBV5-1 TGCGCCAGCAGCGAGGGACAAAATGAAAAACTGTTTTTT CASSEGQNEKLFF
- TRBJ2-3 - TRBV2 TGTGCCAGCAGTGGCGACTACACAGATACGCAGTATTTT CASSGDYTDTQYF
- TRBJ2-5 - TRBV30 TGTGCCTGGGCTGGGAAGACTAGTGGGCAAGAGACCCAGTACTTC CAWAGKTSGQETQYF
- TRBJ2-7 - TRBV28 TGTGCCAGCAGTCCCCGGGTGGGTTGGCAGTACTTC CASSPRVGWQYF
TRBD1 TRBJ2-7 - TRBV6-1 TGTGCCAGCAGGGAATCCGGGACAGCAAACTCCTACGAGCAGTACTTC CASRESGTANSYEQYF
- TRBJ1-5 few TRBV6-5 TGTGCCAGCAGTGAACGAAGGGACTCCTCTCCCCAGCATTTT CASSERRDSSPQHF
- TRBJ1-4 - TRBV2 TGTGCCAGCAGTGAAGCTGGAGGTACTAATGAAAAACTGTTTTTT CASSEAGGTNEKLFF
TRBD1 TRBJ1-1 - TRBV5-4 TGTGCCAGCAGCTTGGATCTGGACAGGGGAGGGACTGAAGCTTTCTTT CASSLDLDRGGTEAFF
- TRBJ1-2 - TRBV9 TGTGCCAGCAGCGTAGACAGGGTAAAGGGATACTATGGCTACACCTTC CASSVDRVKGYYGYTF
- TRBJ1-5 - TRBV10-3 TGTGCCATCAGTGAAGGGGGGGACAATCAGCCCCAGCATTTT CAISEGGDNQPQHF
- TRBJ2-7 - TRBV28 TGTGCCAGCAGTCTGACGACAAGCTCCTACGAGCAGTACTTC CASSLTTSSYEQYF
- TRBJ2-3 few TRBV9 TGTGCCAGCAGCGTAGACCCCCGGGATCTCGGGGGCACAGATACGCAGTATTTT CASSVDPRDLGGTDTQYF
TRBD1 TRBJ1-2 - TRBV7-9 TGTTCCAGCAGCCTGGGACAGGGGGAATATGGGGGCTACACCTTC CSSSLGQGEYGGYTF
- TRBJ2-3 - TRBV5-8 TGTGCCAGCAGCTTGGCCAGGGTTTCCGGGGGAGATACGCAGTATTTT CASSLARVSGGDTQYF
- TRBJ1-1 - TRBV4-1 TGCGCCAGCAGCCAACCGGTTATAAGGGGCACTGAAGCTTTCTTT CASSQPVIRGTEAFF
- TRBJ1-1 - TRBV27 TGTGCCAGCAGTCCGCCGACAGGAAACGCTTTCTTT CASSPPTGNAFF
- TRBJ1-1 - TRBV5-1 TGCGCCAGCAGTTTAGGTGTCCAGAGGGATGAAGCTTTCTTT CASSLGVQRDEAFF
- TRBJ2-2 - TRBV19 TGTGCCAGTAGTATAGTGGGGACAAGAGACACCGGGGAGCTGTTTTTT CASSIVGTRDTGELFF
TRBD1 TRBJ2-1 - TRBV15 TGTGCCACCAGCAGAGGGGGACAGAACTACAATGAGCAGTTCTTC CATSRGGQNYNEQFF
- TRBJ1-5 - TRBV6-6 TGTGCCAGCAGTTTACAACATAGCAATCAGCCCCAGCATTTT CASSLQHSNQPQHF
TRBD2 TRBJ2-7 - TRBV27 TGTGCCAGCAGTTTAGCGGGAGTAGTGGGGGAGCAGTACTTC CASSLAGVVGEQYF
TRBD1 TRBJ2-6 - TRBV4-1 TGCGCCAGCAGTGGGGACAGACTCTCTGGGGCCAACGGCCTGACTTTC CASSGDRLSGANGLTF
- TRBJ1-1 - TRBV7-8 TGTGCCAGCAGCATCCGGGGGTCAGAGATGAACACTGAAGCTTTCTTT CASSIRGSEMNTEAFF
TRBD1 TRBJ1-2 - TRBV5-1 TGCGCCAGCAGCACGGGACAGTCTGCAAACTATGGCTACACCTTC CASSTGQSANYGYTF
TRBD2 TRBJ2-7 - TRBV6-6 TGTGCCAGCAGTTTAGCGGGTGGGTACGAGCAGTACTTC CASSLAGGYEQYF
TRBD2 TRBJ2-7 - TRBV9 TGTGCCAGCAGCCATGCCACTAGCGGGGGGATCGGTTCTGAGGAGCAGTACTTC CASSHATSGGIGSEEQYF
TRBD1 TRBJ1-2 - TRBV19 TGTGCCAGTAGGCTGGGACAGAAGACATACTATGGCTACACCTTC CASRLGQKTYYGYTF
- TRBJ2-1 - TRBV5-1 TGCGCCAGCAGCTTGGGCTCGGGGATCAATGAGCAGTTCTTC CASSLGSGINEQFF
TRBD1 TRBJ1-1 - TRBV19 TGTGCCACCGGAAGCAGGGGGCTTGGAACTGAAGCTTTCTTT CATGSRGLGTEAFF